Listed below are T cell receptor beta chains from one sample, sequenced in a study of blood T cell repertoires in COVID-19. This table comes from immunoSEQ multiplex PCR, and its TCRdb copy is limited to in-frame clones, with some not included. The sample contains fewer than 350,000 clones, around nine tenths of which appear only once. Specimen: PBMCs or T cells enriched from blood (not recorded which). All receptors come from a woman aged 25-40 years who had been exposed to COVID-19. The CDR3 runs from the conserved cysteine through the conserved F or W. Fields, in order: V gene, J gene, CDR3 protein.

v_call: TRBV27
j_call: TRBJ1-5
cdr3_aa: CASRGGRSNQPQHF

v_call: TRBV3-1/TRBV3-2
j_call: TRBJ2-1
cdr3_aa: CASSQAREQFF

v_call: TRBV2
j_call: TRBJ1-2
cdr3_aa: CASNYGEANYGYTF

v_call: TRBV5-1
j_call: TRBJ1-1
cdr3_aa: CASSLGDRGLEKTEAFF

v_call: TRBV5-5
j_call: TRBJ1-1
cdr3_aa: CASSPRQGGNPSMNTEAFF

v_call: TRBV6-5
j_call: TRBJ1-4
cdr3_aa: CASLPPTGSNEKLFF

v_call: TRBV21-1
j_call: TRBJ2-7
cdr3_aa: CASSKERTGGAYEQYF

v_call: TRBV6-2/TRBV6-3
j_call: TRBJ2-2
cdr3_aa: CASSLLAANTGELFF

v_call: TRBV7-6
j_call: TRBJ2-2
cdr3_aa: CASSPSRTSGRTGELFF

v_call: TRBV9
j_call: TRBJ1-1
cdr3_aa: CASSVATLGAEAFF

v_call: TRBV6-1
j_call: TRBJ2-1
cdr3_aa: CASSEASGSYNEQFF

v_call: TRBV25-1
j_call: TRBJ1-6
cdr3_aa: CASSEFGTANSPLHF

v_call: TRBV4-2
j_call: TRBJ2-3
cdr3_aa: CASMGEQGASSSTDTQYF

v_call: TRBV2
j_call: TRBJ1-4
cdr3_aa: CASSLSGGVGDEKLFF

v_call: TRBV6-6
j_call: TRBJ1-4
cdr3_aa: CASSYEGQLNEKLFF

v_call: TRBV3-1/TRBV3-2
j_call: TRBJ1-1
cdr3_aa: CASSPGQGQAFF

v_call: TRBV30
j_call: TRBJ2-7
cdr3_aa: CAWSGFSGEQYF

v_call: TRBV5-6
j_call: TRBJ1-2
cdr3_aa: CASSLQGAYGYTF

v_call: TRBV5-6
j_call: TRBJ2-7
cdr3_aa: CASGESGTGGYEQYF

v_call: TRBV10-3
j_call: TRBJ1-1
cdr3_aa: CAISEDKGVSTEAFF

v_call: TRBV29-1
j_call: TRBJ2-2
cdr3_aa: CSVEGGGGELFF

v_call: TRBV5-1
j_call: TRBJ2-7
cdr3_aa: CASSLDPGRAAYEQYF

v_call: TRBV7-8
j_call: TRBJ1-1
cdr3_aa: CASSPVGRQVEAFF

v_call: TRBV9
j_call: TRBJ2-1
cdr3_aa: CASSVVGRGNEQFF

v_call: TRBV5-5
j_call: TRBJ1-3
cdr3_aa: CASSLARRVGTDYSGNTIYF

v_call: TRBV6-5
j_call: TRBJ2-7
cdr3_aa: CASSPGQSSYEQYF

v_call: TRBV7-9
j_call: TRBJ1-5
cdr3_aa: CASSFGTGALDQPQHF

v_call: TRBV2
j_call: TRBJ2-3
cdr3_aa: CASSGQKSDTQYF

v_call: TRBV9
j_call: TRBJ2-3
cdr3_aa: CASSVEGVRTDTQYF

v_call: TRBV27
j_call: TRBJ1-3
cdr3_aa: CASKPAAGNTIYF

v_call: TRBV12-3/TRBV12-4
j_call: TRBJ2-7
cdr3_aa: CASSGQYEQYF

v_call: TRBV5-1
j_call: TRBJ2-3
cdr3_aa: CASSLAEGLSTDTQYF

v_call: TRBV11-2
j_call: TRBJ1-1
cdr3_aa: CASSLSHYSRTEAFF

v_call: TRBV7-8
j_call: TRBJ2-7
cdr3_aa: CASSRGETYEQYF

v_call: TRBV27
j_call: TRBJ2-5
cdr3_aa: CASSLFEDHGETQYF

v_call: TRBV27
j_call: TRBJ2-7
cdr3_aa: CASSLVGRGLIEQYF

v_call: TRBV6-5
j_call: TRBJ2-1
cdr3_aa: CASKPGSYNEQFF

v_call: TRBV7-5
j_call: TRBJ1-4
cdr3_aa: CARSLDDRGTNEKLFF

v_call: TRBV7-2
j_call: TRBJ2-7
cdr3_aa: CASRKTGYEQYF

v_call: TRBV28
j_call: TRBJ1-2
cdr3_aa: CASRRGARKGYTF

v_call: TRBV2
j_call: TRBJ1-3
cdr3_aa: CAGEGEDSGNTIYF

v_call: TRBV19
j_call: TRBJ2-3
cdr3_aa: CASSTAGTDTQYF